The TCR beta chain under discussion was sequenced for a study of shared clonotypes between healthy human individuals. Study-level information: The people who gave samples were a couple of women and a few men aged 18 to 49. Overall study findings and caveats: Naive subsets generally exceeded memory subsets in estimated richness.

As to this clone: The antigen remains undetermined.

Healthy HIV-negative adults with no recent acute infections or vaccinations were recruited as donors. Only Caucasian adults living in Nashville, Tennessee served as donors. Only in-frame clones appear in the TCRdb table, and some are missing; sequencing was by immunoSEQ multiplex PCR. The table lists fewer than 2.5 million clones, more than 85% of them singletons, with about 0.39% in the top ten. The sequencing input was naive CD4+ T cells from PBMCs. Subset described: CD45RA+ positively selected. The TCR originated in a man aged 18 to 35 in good health. Some clones in this sample may be carry-over from other donors' samples.

CDR3 nucleotides: TGTGCCAGCTCACCCATGAGTATGGAGCAGTTCTTC. Its protein is CASSPMSMEQFF. This rearrangement joins TRBV18 to TRBJ2-1; no firm D call. There are 12 residues in the CDR3. Trimming took off 3 bases at V and 10 bases at J, with 10 bases between the two ends. Germline V CDR1 and CDR2: KGHSH, LQKENI.